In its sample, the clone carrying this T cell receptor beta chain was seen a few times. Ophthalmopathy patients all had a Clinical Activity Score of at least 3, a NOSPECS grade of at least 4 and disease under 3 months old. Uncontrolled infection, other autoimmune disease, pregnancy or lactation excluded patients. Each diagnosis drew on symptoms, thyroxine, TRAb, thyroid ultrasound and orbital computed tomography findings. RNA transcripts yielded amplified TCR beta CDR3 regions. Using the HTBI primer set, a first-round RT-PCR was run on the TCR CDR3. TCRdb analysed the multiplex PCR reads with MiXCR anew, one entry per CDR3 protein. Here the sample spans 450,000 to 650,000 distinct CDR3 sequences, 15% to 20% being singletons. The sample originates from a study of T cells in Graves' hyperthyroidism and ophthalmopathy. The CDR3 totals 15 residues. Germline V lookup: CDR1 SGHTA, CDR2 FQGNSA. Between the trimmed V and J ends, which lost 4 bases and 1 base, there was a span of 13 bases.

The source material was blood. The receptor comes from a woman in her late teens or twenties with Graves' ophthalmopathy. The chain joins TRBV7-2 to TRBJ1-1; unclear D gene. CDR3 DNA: TGTGCCAGCAGCTCCGAAGACACTCCGAACACTGAAGCTTTCTTT. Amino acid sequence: CASSSEDTPNTEAFF.